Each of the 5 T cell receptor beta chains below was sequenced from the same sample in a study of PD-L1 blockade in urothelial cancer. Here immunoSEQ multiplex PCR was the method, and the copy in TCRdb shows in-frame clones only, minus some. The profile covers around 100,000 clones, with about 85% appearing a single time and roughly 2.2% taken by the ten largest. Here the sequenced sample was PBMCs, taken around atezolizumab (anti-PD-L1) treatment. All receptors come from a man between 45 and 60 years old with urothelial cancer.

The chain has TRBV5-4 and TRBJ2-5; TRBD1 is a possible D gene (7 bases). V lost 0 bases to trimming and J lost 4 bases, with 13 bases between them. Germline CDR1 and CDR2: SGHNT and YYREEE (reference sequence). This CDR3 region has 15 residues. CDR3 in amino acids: CASSLDRGGGETQYF. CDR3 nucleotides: TGTGCCAGCAGCTTGGACAGGGGAGGAGGAGAGACCCAGTACTTC.

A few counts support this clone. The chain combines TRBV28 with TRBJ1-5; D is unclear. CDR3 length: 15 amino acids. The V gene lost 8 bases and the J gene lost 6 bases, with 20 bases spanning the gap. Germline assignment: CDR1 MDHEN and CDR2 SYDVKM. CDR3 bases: TGTGCCAGCCAAAAATTGAAAACGGAGGGTCAGCCCCAGCATTTT. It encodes CASQKLKTEGQPQHF.

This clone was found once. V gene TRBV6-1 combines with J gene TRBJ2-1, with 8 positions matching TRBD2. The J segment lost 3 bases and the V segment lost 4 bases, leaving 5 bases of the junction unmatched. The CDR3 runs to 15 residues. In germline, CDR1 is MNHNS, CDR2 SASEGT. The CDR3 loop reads CASSAASGFYNEQFF. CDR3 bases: TGTGCCAGCAGTGCGGCTAGCGGGTTCTACAATGAGCAGTTCTTC.

The CDR3 is CASRWGTSPDTQYF. As DNA, the CDR3 is TGTGCCAGCAGATGGGGGACATCCCCAGATACGCAGTATTTT. This sequence joins TRBV7-2 and TRBJ2-3, with TRBD1 as a possible D gene (6 bases). The V and J ends lost 6 bases and 4 bases respectively, with 14 bases between them. There are 14 residues in the CDR3. Per germline, CDR1 SGHTA and CDR2 FQGNSA.

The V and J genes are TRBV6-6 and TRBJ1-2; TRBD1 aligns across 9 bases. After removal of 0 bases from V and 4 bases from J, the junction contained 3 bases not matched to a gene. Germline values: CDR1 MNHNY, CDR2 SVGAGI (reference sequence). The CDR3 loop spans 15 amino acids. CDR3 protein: CASSYSMDRGYGYTF. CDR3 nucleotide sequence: TGTGCCAGCAGTTACTCGATGGACAGGGGCTATGGCTACACCTTC.